This T cell receptor beta chain was recorded in a study of cytomegalovirus exposure and HLA in healthy donors (dated by TCRdb to the late 2010s). In the study overall: According to a later analysis, one platform produced both the 100 to 150 validation repertoires and the 666 repertoires of the first cohort. The study aimed to test whether cataloging public T cell receptors could reveal signatures of past pathogen exposure. Along with the approximately 620-subject first cohort, a separate validation cohort of over a hundred different subjects was used. The study combined high-throughput TCR immunosequencing, statistical association of individual TCRs with disease status, and machine learning to predict cytomegalovirus infection status.

From a lookup of the germline V gene, CDR1 and CDR2 are SNHLY and FYNNEI. Clipping removes 3 bases from V and 1 base from J, with 7 as the unmatched junction base count. The CDR3 runs 16 residues from the cysteine to the phenylalanine. The kept DNA is CDR3 alone, 48 bases in frame from the first base. Points the paper makes about the study in general: It was suggested by the authors that the approach could potentially be generalized to other disease states and immunological phenotypes. Across donors, most TCR sequences were observed very rarely, whereas some public TCRs were present in many individuals. Cytomegalovirus status was reported to be diagnosed by the classifier with high specificity and sensitivity in both the original and validation cohorts. A total of some 180 TCR beta chains were listed by the study as associated with cytomegalovirus. In vitro tests confirmed that a few of the cytomegalovirus-associated TCR beta chains recognize cytomegalovirus antigens. In a later analysis, TCRs clustered in the first cohort were found to also tend to co-occur in the roughly 120 validation repertoires, with 90% to 95% of cluster scores above 0. A later analysis lacked HLA typing for the validation cohort, so it scored co-occurrence in that cohort across all 110 or so repertoires.

To note about this clone: What this receptor recognizes is not known. No qualities accompany the bases; no much larger clone lies one base away.

The donors were included in the validation cohort of roughly 130 subjects, a group kept apart from the approximately 650-subject first cohort. The library was produced with the immunoSEQ multiplex PCR assay. The authors' pipeline ran thus. A statistical classification framework was built to diagnose cytomegalovirus status from the catalog of TCR beta chain sequences. TCRdb's version of the immuneACCESS table is confined to in-frame rearrangements and falls short of the full clone set. An unresolved V gene accounts for under half of the shortfall where checked; the remainder is of unknown origin. V and J calls and clone size are copied from that table; D and trimming were computed from the DNA. For this sample the table gives 150,000 to 200,000 clones, of which roughly nine tenths were detected only once. The ten biggest clones cover 3% to 3.5% of the sample.

The chain is assembled from TRBV2 and TRBJ2-5, and 8 junction bases match TRBD2. Sequenced: PBMCs. This TCR was sampled from a woman aged 18-29 years in good health and CMV-seropositive. This receptor has the CDR3 CASSEGERGIQETQYF. At the DNA level, the sequence is TGTGCCAGCAGTGAGGGCGAGCGGGGGATCCAAGAGACCCAGTACTTC.